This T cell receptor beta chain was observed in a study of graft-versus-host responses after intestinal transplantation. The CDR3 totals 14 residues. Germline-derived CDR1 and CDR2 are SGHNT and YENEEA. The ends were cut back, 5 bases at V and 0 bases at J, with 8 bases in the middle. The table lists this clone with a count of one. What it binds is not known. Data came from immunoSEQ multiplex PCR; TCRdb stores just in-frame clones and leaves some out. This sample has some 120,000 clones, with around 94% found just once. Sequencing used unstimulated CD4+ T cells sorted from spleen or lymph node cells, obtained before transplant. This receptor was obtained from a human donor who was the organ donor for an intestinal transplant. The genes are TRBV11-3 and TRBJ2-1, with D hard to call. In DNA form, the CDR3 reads TGTGCCAGCAGCCCCTTTGGCTCCTACAATGAGCAGTTCTTC. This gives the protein CASSPFGSYNEQFF.